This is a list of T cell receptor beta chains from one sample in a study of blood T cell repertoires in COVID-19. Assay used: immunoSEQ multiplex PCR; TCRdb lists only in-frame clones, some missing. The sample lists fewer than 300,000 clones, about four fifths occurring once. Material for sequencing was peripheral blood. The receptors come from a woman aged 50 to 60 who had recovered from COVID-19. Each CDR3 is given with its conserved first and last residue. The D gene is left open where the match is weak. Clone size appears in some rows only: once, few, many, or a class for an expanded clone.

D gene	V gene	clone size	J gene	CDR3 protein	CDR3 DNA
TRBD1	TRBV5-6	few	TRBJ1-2	CASSLVRTGMNGYTF	TGTGCCAGCAGCTTGGTACGGACAGGAATGAATGGCTACACCTTC
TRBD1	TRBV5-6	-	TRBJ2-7	CASRSGQGGTYEQYF	TGTGCCAGCAGATCCGGACAGGGGGGAACCTACGAGCAGTACTTC
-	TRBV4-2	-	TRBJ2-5	CASSQGREQETQYF	TGTGCCAGCAGCCAAGGCAGGGAACAAGAGACCCAGTACTTC
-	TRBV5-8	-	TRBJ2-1	CASSLDVGLKGDEQFF	TGTGCCAGCAGCCTGGACGTTGGACTAAAAGGGGATGAGCAGTTCTTC
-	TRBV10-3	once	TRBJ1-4	CAISDSGGTLFF	TGTGCCATCAGTGACTCTGGAGGAACCCTGTTTTTT
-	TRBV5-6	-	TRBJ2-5	CASSQRDTQETQYF	TGTGCCAGCAGCCAACGGGACACTCAAGAGACCCAGTACTTC
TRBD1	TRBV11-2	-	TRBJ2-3	CASSLATGSTDTQYF	TGTGCCAGCAGCTTAGCGACAGGGAGCACAGATACGCAGTATTTT
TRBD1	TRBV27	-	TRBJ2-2	CASSPGGATTGELFF	TGTGCCAGCAGTCCAGGGGGCGCGACCACCGGGGAGCTGTTTTTT
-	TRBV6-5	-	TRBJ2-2	CASRRGLLNTGELFF	TGTGCCAGCAGGAGAGGACTTCTTAACACCGGGGAGCTGTTTTTT
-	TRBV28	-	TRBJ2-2	CASRVQGYTGELFF	TGTGCCAGCAGGGTCCAGGGGTACACCGGGGAGCTGTTTTTT
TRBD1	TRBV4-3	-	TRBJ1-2	CASSQDRTGVRGGGYTF	TGCGCCAGCAGCCAAGATAGGACAGGGGTGCGGGGGGGAGGCTACACCTTC
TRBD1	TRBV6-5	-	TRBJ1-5	CASSYSRQGDQPQHF	TGTGCCAGCAGTTACTCGAGGCAGGGGGACCAGCCCCAGCATTTT
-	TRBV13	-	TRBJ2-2	CASSINRDTVKNTGELFF	TGTGCCAGCAGCATAAATAGGGACACCGTTAAGAACACCGGGGAGCTGTTTTTT
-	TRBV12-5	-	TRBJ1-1	CASAKEGGTEAFF	TGTGCTAGTGCCAAGGAAGGGGGCACTGAAGCTTTCTTT
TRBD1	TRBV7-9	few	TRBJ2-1	CASSLAGQPSQGQFF	TGTGCCAGCAGCTTAGCGGGACAGCCCTCGCAAGGGCAGTTCTTC
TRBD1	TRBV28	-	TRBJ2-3	CASSRPGQGSYTQYF	TGTGCCAGCAGTCGACCGGGACAGGGTTCATATACGCAGTATTTT
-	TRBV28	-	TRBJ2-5	CASSLDSLQETQYF	TGTGCCAGCAGCCTGGACAGTCTCCAAGAGACCCAGTACTTC
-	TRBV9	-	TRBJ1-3	CASSGFGGERNTIYF	TGTGCCAGCAGCGGTTTCGGGGGGGAGAGAAACACCATATATTTT
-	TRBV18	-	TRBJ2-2	CASSPQGGNTGELFF	TGTGCCAGCTCACCACAAGGGGGGAACACCGGGGAGCTGTTTTTT
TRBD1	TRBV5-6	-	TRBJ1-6	CASSTGQGGSPLHF	TGTGCCAGCAGCACTGGACAGGGGGGTTCACCCCTCCACTTT
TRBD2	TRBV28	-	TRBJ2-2	CASSLPGGGELFF	TGTGCCAGCAGTCTCCCGGGAGGCGGGGAGCTGTTTTTT
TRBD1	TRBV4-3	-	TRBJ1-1	CASSPGTANTEAFF	TGCGCCAGCAGCCCCGGGACAGCCAACACTGAAGCTTTCTTT
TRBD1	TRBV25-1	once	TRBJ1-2	CASSESEGAYYGYTF	TGTGCCAGCAGTGAATCGGAGGGGGCGTACTATGGCTACACCTTC
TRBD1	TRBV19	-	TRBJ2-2	CASNLRGRVTGELFF	TGTGCCAGCAATCTGAGGGGGCGCGTAACCGGGGAGCTGTTTTTT
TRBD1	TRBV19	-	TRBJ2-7	CASSINDRGPYEQYF	TGTGCCAGTAGTATTAACGACAGGGGGCCATACGAGCAGTACTTC
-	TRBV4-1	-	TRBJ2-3	CASSQVGTSTDTQYF	TGCGCCAGCAGCCAAGTAGGGACTAGCACAGATACGCAGTATTTT
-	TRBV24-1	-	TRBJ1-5	CATSDAGTNQPQHF	TGTGCCACCAGTGACGCCGGGACTAATCAGCCCCAGCATTTT
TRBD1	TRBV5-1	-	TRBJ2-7	CASSALTGTYEQYF	TGCGCCAGCAGCGCCCTGACAGGGACCTACGAGCAGTACTTC
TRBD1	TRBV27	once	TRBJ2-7	CASSWGQGAYEQYF	TGTGCCAGCAGTTGGGGACAGGGTGCCTACGAGCAGTACTTC
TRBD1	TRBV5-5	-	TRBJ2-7	CASSSTGGRNYEQYF	TGTGCCAGCAGCTCTACAGGGGGCAGGAACTACGAGCAGTACTTC
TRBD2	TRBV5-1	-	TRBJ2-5	CASSLAGLAAQETQYF	TGCGCCAGCAGCTTGGCCGGACTAGCGGCACAAGAGACCCAGTACTTC
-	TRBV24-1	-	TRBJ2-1	CATSDEQQVLGQFF	TGTGCCACCAGTGACGAACAACAGGTTCTCGGGCAGTTCTTC
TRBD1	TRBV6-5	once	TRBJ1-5	CASSRQGLRSQPQHF	TGTGCCAGCAGTAGACAGGGATTAAGAAGTCAGCCCCAGCATTTT
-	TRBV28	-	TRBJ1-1	CASSDPQGYGEAFF	TGTGCCAGCAGTGACCCCCAGGGGTACGGTGAAGCTTTCTTT
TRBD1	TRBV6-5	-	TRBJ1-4	CASSPGQGREKLFF	TGTGCCAGCAGCCCGGGACAGGGTCGGGAAAAACTGTTTTTT
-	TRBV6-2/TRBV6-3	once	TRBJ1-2	CASSYSGRVTHGYTF	TGTGCCAGCAGTTACTCGGGGAGGGTGACCCATGGCTACACCTTC
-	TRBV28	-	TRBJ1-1	CASSLAPLTWAFF	TGTGCCAGCAGTTTAGCGCCTCTAACGTGGGCTTTCTTT
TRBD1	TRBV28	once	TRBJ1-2	CASSLSYGTGGRGYTF	TGTGCCAGCAGTTTATCCTACGGGACAGGGGGTCGGGGCTACACCTTC
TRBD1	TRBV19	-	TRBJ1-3	CASRIRTGSMSGNTIYF	TGTGCCAGTAGGATAAGGACAGGCTCAATGTCTGGAAACACCATATATTTT
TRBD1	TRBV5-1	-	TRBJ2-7	CASSLEGARGPSEQYF	TGCGCCAGCAGCTTGGAGGGGGCTCGGGGCCCAAGCGAGCAGTACTTC
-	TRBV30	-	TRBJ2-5	CAYEQGGGETQYF	TGTGCCTATGAACAGGGCGGCGGGGAGACCCAGTACTTC
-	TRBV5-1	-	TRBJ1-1	CASSLDTGNTEAFF	TGCGCCAGCAGCTTGGATACTGGGAACACTGAAGCTTTCTTT
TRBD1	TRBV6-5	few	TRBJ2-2	CASSRQGPDTGELFF	TGTGCCAGCAGTAGACAGGGTCCGGACACCGGGGAGCTGTTTTTT
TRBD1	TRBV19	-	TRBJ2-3	CASSIKDRELDTQYF	TGTGCCAGTAGTATCAAGGACAGGGAATTGGATACGCAGTATTTT
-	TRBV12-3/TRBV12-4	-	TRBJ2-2	CASRLATGELFF	TGTGCCAGCAGACTCGCCACCGGGGAGCTGTTTTTT
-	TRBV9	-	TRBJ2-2	CASSASTGANTGELFF	TGTGCCAGCAGCGCGAGCACAGGTGCGAACACCGGGGAGCTGTTTTTT
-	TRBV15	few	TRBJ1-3	CATSRDEGSVGNTIYF	TGTGCCACCAGCAGAGATGAGGGTTCTGTAGGAAACACCATATATTTT
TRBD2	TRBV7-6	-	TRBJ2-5	CASSDKRLAGAETQYF	TGTGCCAGCAGCGACAAACGACTAGCGGGGGCGGAGACCCAGTACTTC
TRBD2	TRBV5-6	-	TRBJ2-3	CASSGPGGRGKDTQYF	TGTGCCAGCAGCGGACCGGGGGGACGGGGGAAAGATACGCAGTATTTT
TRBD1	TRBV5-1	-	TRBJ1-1	CASSSGQGASEAFF	TGCGCCAGCAGCTCGGGACAGGGGGCATCTGAAGCTTTCTTT